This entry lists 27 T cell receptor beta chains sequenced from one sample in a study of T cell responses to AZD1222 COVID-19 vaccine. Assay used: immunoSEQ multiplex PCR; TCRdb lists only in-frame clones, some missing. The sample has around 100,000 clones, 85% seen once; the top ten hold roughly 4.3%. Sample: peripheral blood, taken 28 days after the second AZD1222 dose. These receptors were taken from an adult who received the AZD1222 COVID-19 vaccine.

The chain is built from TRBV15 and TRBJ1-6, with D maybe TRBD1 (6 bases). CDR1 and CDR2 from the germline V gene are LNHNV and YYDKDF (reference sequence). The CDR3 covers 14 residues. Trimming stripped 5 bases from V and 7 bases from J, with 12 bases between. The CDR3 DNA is TGTGCCACCAGCGGCACTCAGGGGAATTCACCCCTCCACTTT. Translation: CATSGTQGNSPLHF.

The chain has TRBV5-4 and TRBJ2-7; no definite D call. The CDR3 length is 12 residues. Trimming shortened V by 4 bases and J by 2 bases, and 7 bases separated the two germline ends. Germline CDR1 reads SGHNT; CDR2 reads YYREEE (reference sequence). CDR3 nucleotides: TGTGCCAGCAGCCTGGGTACCTACGAGCAGTACTTC. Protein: CASSLGTYEQYF.

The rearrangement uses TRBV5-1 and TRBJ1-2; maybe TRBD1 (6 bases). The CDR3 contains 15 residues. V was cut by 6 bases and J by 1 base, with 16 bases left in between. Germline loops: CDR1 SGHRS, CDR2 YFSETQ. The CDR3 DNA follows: TGCGCCAGCACTCAGTCGACAGGAGGTAACTATGGCTACACCTTC. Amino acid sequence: CASTQSTGGNYGYTF.

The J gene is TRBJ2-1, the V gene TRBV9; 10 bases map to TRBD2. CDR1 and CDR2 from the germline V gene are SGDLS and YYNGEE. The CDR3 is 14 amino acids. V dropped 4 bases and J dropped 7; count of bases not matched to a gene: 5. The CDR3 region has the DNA TGTGCCAGCAGCTTTCGGACTAGCGGAAATGAGCAGTTCTTC. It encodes CASSFRTSGNEQFF.

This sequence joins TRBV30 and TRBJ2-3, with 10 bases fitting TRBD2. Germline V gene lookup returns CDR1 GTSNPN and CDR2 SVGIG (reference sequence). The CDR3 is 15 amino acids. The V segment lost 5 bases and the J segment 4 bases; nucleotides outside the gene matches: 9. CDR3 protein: CAWVKAGGPSDTQYF. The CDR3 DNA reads TGTGCCTGGGTTAAAGCGGGAGGGCCATCAGATACGCAGTATTTT.

The CDR3 protein is CASTSIRGRDYYGYTF. The CDR3 region has the DNA TGTGCCAGTACCTCGATAAGGGGCAGGGATTACTATGGCTACACCTTC. The gene calls are TRBV19 and TRBJ1-2; TRBD1 is a possible D gene (5 bases). Trimming took 7 bases from V and 3 from J, leaving 21 bases between them. Germline loops: CDR1 LNHDA, CDR2 SQIVND (reference sequence). CDR3 size: 16 residues.

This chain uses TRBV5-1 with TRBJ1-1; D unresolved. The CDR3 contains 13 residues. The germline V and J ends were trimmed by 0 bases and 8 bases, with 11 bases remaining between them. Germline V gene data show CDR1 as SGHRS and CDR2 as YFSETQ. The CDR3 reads CASSLAPLGEAFF. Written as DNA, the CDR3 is TGCGCCAGCAGCTTGGCACCTCTTGGGGAAGCTTTCTTT.

CDR3 residues: CASSQEPLGARPLHF. The CDR3 nucleotides are TGCGCCAGCAGCCAAGAGCCACTGGGGGCCCGACCCCTCCACTTT. The V call is TRBV4-1, the J call TRBJ1-6; a possible D gene is TRBD1 (6 bases). Trimming cost V 0 bases and J 12 bases, with 15 bases left between them. This CDR3 has 15 residues. Looked up from germline, CDR1 is MGHRA and CDR2 is YSYEKL.

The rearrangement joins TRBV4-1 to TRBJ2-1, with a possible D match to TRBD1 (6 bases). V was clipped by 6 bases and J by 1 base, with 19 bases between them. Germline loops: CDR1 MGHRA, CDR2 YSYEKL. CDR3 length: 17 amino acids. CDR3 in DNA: TGCGCCAGCAGTACCGAGGGGGTATTTGGATCCTACAATGAGCAGTTCTTC. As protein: CASSTEGVFGSYNEQFF.

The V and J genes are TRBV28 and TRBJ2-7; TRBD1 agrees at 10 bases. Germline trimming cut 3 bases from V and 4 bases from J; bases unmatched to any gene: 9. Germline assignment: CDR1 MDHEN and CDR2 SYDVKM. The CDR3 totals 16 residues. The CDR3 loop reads CASSLWEGQGVYEQYF. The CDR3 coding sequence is TGTGCCAGCAGTTTGTGGGAAGGACAGGGGGTGTACGAGCAGTACTTC.

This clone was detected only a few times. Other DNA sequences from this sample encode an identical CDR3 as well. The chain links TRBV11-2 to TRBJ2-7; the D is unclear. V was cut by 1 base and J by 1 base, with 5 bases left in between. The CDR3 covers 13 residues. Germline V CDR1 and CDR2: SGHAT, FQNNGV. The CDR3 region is CASSLGPSYEQYF. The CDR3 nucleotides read TGTGCCAGCAGCTTAGGGCCATCCTACGAGCAGTACTTC.

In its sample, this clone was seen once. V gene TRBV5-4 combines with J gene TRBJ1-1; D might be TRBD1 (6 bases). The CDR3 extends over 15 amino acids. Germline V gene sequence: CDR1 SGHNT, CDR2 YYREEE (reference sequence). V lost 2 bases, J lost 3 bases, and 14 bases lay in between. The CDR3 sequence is CASSFGGRGDTEAFF. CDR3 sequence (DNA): TGTGCCAGCAGCTTCGGGGGGCGCGGTGACACTGAAGCTTTCTTT.

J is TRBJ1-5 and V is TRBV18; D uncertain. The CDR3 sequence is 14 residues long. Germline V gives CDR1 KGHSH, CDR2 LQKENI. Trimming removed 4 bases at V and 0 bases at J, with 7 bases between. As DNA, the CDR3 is TGTGCCAGCTCACAACAATATAGCAATCAGCCCCAGCATTTT. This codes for CASSQQYSNQPQHF.

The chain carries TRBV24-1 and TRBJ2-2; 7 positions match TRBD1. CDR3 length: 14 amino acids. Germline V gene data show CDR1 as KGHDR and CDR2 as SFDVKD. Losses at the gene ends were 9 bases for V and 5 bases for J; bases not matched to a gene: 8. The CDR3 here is CATQPGGRTGELFF. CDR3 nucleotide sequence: TGTGCCACCCAGCCAGGGGGAAGGACCGGGGAGCTGTTTTTT.

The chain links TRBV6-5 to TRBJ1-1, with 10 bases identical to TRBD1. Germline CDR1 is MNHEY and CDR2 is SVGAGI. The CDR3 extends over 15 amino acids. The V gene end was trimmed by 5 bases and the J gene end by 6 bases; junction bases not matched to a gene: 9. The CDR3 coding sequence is TGTGCCAGCAGTCGAACCGGACAGGGGGTCTCTGAAGCTTTCTTT. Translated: CASSRTGQGVSEAFF.

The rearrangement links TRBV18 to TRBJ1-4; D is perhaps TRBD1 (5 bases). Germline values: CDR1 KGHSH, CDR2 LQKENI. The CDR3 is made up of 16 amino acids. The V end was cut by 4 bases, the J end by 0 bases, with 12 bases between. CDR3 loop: CASSLGGYATNEKLFF. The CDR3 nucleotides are TGTGCCAGCTCACTGGGGGGATATGCAACTAATGAAAAACTGTTTTTT.

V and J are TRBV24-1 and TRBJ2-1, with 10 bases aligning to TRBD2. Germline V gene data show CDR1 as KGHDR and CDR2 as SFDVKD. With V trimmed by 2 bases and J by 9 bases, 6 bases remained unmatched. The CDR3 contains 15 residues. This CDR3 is CATSDSSGSRGEQFF. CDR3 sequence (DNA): TGTGCCACCAGTGATTCTAGCGGGAGTAGAGGTGAGCAGTTCTTC.

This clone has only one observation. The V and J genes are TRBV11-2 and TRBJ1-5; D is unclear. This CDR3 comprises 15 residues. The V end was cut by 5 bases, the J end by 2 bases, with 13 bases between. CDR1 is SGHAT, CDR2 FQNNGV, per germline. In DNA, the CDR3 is TGTGCCAGCAGCCTCGGTTTCTCTGGCAATCAGCCCCAGCATTTT. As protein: CASSLGFSGNQPQHF.

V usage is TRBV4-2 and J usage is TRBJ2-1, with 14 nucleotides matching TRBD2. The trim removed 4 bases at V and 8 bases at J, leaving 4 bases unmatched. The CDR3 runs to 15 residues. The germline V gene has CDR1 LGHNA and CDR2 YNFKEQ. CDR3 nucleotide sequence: TGTGCCAGCAGCCGTCGACTAGCGGGGGGGGATGAGCAGTTCTTC. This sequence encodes CASSRRLAGGDEQFF.

In nucleotides, the CDR3 is TGTGCCAGTAGTATCCGCAGGGGGACTAGCGGGACCTACGAGCAGTACTTC. Its protein is CASSIRRGTSGTYEQYF. This sequence joins TRBV19 and TRBJ2-7; 13 bases are a match to TRBD2. Unmatched junction bases numbered 7, after V lost 3 bases and J lost 2 bases. The CDR3 has 17 residues. Looked up from germline, CDR1 is LNHDA and CDR2 is SQIVND (reference sequence).

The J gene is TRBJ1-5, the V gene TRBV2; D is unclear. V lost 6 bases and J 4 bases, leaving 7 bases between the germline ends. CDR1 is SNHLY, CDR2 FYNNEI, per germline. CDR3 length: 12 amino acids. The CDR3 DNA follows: TGTGCCAGCAGGACTCAGAATCAGCCCCAGCATTTT. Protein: CASRTQNQPQHF.

Here the CDR3 DNA reads TGTGCCAGCAGCTTAGAGGGCTCCCAATACGAGCAGTACTTC. This translates into CASSLEGSQYEQYF. The J gene is TRBJ2-7, the V gene TRBV11-3, with unresolved D. Trimming shortened V by 0 bases and J by 4 bases, and 10 bases separated the two germline ends. This CDR3 has 14 residues. Germline CDR1 is SGHNT and CDR2 is YENEEA.

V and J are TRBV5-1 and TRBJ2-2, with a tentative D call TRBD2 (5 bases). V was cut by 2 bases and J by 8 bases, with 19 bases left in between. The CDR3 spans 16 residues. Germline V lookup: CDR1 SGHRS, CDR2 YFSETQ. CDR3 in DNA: TGCGCCAGCAGCTTTGTCGCTAGCTTAAAGACAGGGGAGCTGTTTTTT. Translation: CASSFVASLKTGELFF.

The CDR3 loop is CASSIDLRTAAYEQYF. DNA for the CDR3: TGTGCCAGTAGTATAGATCTAAGGACAGCAGCCTACGAGCAGTACTTC. The genes are TRBV19 and TRBJ2-7; TRBD1 might be the D (6 bases). The CDR3 consists of 16 residues. The V gene lost 0 bases and the J gene lost 2 bases, with 14 bases spanning the gap. Germline assignment: CDR1 LNHDA and CDR2 SQIVND (reference sequence).

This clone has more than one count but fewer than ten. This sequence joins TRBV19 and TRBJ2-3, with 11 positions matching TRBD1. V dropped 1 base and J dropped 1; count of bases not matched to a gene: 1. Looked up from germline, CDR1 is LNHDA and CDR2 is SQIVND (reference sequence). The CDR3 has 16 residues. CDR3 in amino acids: CASSIGTGGGTDTQYF. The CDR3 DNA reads TGTGCCAGTAGTATAGGGACAGGGGGCGGCACAGATACGCAGTATTTT.

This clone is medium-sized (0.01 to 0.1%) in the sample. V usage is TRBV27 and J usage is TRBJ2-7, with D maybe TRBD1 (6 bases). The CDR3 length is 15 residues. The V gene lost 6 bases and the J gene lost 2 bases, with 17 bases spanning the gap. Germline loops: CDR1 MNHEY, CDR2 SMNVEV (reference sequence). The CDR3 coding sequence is TGTGCCAGCAGCCCACAGGGATTGAGGGCCTACGAGCAGTACTTC. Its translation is CASSPQGLRAYEQYF.

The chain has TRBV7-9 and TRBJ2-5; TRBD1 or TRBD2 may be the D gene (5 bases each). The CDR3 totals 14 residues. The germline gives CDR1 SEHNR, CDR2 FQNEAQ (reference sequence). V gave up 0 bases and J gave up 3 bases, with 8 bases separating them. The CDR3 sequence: CASSLALGEETQYF. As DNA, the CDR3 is TGTGCCAGCAGCTTAGCACTAGGGGAAGAGACCCAGTACTTC. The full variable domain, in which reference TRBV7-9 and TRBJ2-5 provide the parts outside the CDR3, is DTGVSQNPRHKITKRGQNVTFRCDPISEHNRLYWYRQTLGQGPEFLTYFQNEAQLEKSRLLSDRFSAERPKGSFSTLEIQRTEQGDSAMYLCASSLALGEETQYFGPGTRLLVL.